This T cell receptor beta chain originates from a study of blood T cell repertoires in COVID-19. Germline V gene data show CDR1 as GTSNPN and CDR2 as SVGIG (reference sequence). The CDR3 is made up of 11 amino acids. Trimming left V 8 bases short and J 2 bases short, with 9 bases between. Assay used: immunoSEQ multiplex PCR; TCRdb lists only in-frame clones, some missing. The table lists about 140,000 clones, more than 70% of them singletons. V is TRBV30 and J is TRBJ2-5; D unclear. This TCR came from a woman in her sixties or seventies with acute or convalescent COVID-19. Sequencing used peripheral blood. The CDR3 is CAGSGQETQYF. The CDR3 nucleotides are TGTGCCGGTTCAGGACAAGAGACCCAGTACTTC.